This T cell receptor (beta chain) was captured in a study of blood T cell repertoires in COVID-19. About the research overall: Acute and convalescent COVID-19 specimens originated in the United States, Italy and Spain.

In the original analysis: Amplified reference gene primers provided the basis for estimating nucleated cell counts. Method: immunoSEQ multiplex PCR; TCRdb's copy keeps in-frame clones and lacks some. That table is the source of V, J and clone size, and D and trimming were worked out from the DNA. This repertoire shows some 110,000 clones, more than 60% found once; its top ten account for 5% to 7.5%. CDR1 MDHEN and CDR2 SYDVKM come from the germline V gene. This CDR3 has 12 amino acids. The V gene lost 7 bases and the J gene lost 7 bases, with 13 bases spanning the gap. The TCR originated in a man between 65 and 80 years old with acute or convalescent COVID-19. The sequencing sample was made of peripheral blood. The chain carries TRBV28 and TRBJ1-2; D is possibly TRBD1 (5 bases). CDR3 loop: CASTIQGLGYTF. CDR3 sequence (DNA): TGTGCCAGCACCATTCAGGGACTTGGCTACACCTTC.